This TCR beta chain was recorded in a study of T cells in Graves' hyperthyroidism and ophthalmopathy. General observations from the study: The model foresaw ophthalmopathy a median roughly 6 months prior to onset.

RNA transcripts were the template for amplifying TCR beta CDR3 regions. The TCR CDR3 first-round RT-PCR relied on the HTBI primer set. Using its own MiXCR run on the multiplex PCR reads, TCRdb lists one record per CDR3 protein. The sample carries 300,000 or so distinct CDR3 sequences, roughly a fifth recorded once. Germline CDR1 is DFQATT and CDR2 is SNEGSKA (reference sequence). The CDR3 has 15 amino acids. V gave up 0 bases and J gave up 6 bases, with 14 bases separating them. The table lists this clonotype with a few counts. Its target is not known. The receptor comes from a woman aged 45-65 years with Graves' hyperthyroidism. This rearrangement joins TRBV20-1 to TRBJ2-2; either TRBD1 or TRBD2 may fit D (5 bases each). Sequenced material: blood. The CDR3 here is CSARDMDTRAGELFF. CDR3 in DNA: TGCAGTGCTAGAGATATGGACACGAGGGCCGGGGAGCTGTTTTTT.